This entry lists 7 T cell receptor beta chains sequenced from one sample in a study of CD8 T cells in Susac syndrome. The RNA input was about 0.45 to 1 ug, and it was reverse transcribed with random hexamers. TCRdb reanalysed the immunoSEQ multiplex PCR reads using MiXCR and keeps one entry per CDR3 protein. The table shows fewer than 90,000 distinct CDR3 sequences, with 93% occurring only once. Sequencing used CD8+ T cells from PBMCs. Receptors were obtained from a human donor with Susac syndrome.

This chain uses TRBV20-1 with TRBJ2-1; TRBD1 agrees at 9 bases. The J segment lost 8 bases and the V segment lost 2 bases, leaving 7 bases of the junction unmatched. Germline-derived CDR1 and CDR2 are DFQATT and SNEGSKA (reference sequence). The CDR3 is 14 amino acids. For the CDR3, the DNA is TGCAGTGCTAGAAGGGGACAGGGTAACGATGAGCAGTTCTTC. This encodes CSARRGQGNDEQFF.

The V gene is TRBV3-1, the J gene TRBJ1-4, with unresolved D. The germline V gene encodes CDR1 LGHDT and CDR2 YNNKEL (reference sequence). Trimming shortened V by 0 bases and J by 8 bases, and 13 bases separated the two germline ends. The CDR3 runs to 15 residues. CDR3 nucleotides: TGTGCCAGCAGCCAAGATTTGTGGGAAGGCGAAAAACTGTTTTTT. Encoded protein: CASSQDLWEGEKLFF. The whole variable domain, filled in from reference TRBV3-1 and TRBJ1-4, reads DTAVSQTPKYLVTQMGNDKSIKCEQNLGHDTMYWYKQDSKKFLKIMFSYNNKELIINETVPNRFSPKSPDKAHLNLHINSLELGDSAVYFCASSQDLWEGEKLFFGSGTQLSVL.

The chain employs TRBV6-1 and TRBJ1-3, with D perhaps matching TRBD1 (5 bases). Germline V gene sequence: CDR1 MNHNS, CDR2 SASEGT. V dropped 8 bases and J dropped 7 bases, with 15 bases sitting between them. This CDR3 is built from 13 residues. The CDR3 nucleotides read TGTGCCAGCCTAACGGACATGGGGAACACCATATATTTT. Translating gives CASLTDMGNTIYF.

This sequence joins TRBV4-1 and TRBJ1-6; D remains ambiguous. The V end lost 5 bases, the J end lost 10 bases, and 15 bases lay between the germline ends. The V gene's germline CDR1 is MGHRA and CDR2 YSYEKL. CDR3 length equals 14 residues. The CDR3 DNA reads as TGCGCCAGCAGCTCTGGGCCTTTTACCTCACCCCTCCACTTT. Encoded protein: CASSSGPFTSPLHF.

The chain links TRBV12-3 or TRBV12-4 to TRBJ2-1, with 7 bases that match TRBD2. The CDR3 consists of 14 residues. The V segment lost 3 bases and the J segment 5 bases; nucleotides outside the gene matches: 4. The CDR3 protein is CASSFKRDDNEQFF. DNA for the CDR3: TGTGCCAGCAGTTTCAAGCGGGACGACAATGAGCAGTTCTTC.

This clonotype was counted only a few times. The rearrangement links TRBV5-1 to TRBJ1-1; 9 bases are shared with TRBD1. Germline assignment: CDR1 SGHRS and CDR2 YFSETQ. CDR3 size: 15 residues. With V trimmed by 0 bases and J by 1 base, 1 base remained unmatched. Written as DNA, the CDR3 is TGCGCCAGCAGCTTGGGGACAGGGGCGAACACTGAAGCTTTCTTT. Its protein product is CASSLGTGANTEAFF.

The gene calls are TRBV5-1 and TRBJ1-1; D is possibly TRBD1 (5 bases). The CDR3 totals 15 residues. Trimming pared 1 base from V and 0 bases from J, leaving 10 bases between. The germline V gene encodes CDR1 SGHRS and CDR2 YFSETQ. The CDR3 protein is CASSLRAGLNTEAFF. The CDR3 nucleotides read TGCGCCAGCAGCTTGAGGGCAGGGTTGAACACTGAAGCTTTCTTT.